These T cell receptor beta chains were read from a single sample in a study of shared clonotypes between healthy human individuals. TCRdb's copy holds only in-frame clones and misses some; the assay was immunoSEQ multiplex PCR. The sample gives about 680,000 clones, more than 70% of which show up once; under 2% is in the top ten. Sequenced sample: memory CD4+ T cells sorted from blood. These TCRs come from a woman aged 30 to 39 in good health. The CDR3 runs from the conserved cysteine through the conserved F or W. The D gene is left open where the match is weak. Clone size is given for some rows only: seen once, a few or many times, or a class if the clone is expanded.

V,length,size,J,D,DNA,CDR3
TRBV10-3,13,NA,TRBJ1-4,NA,TGTGCCATCCAGGGTGGGGCTAATGAAAAACTGTTTTTT,CAIQGGANEKLFF
TRBV2,15,NA,TRBJ1-5,TRBD1,TGTGCCAGCACAGAGGGGACAGGGATATTAGCGCCCCAGCATTTT,CASTEGTGILAPQHF
TRBV6-5,15,NA,TRBJ1-4,NA,TGTGCCAGCAGTTATCAAACAGGAGGGATAGGAAAACTGTTTTTT,CASSYQTGGIGKLFF
TRBV5-1,14,NA,TRBJ1-4,TRBD1,TGCGCCAGCAGTCAAGGGACAGGGCCTGAAAAACTGTTTTTT,CASSQGTGPEKLFF
TRBV29-1,13,NA,TRBJ2-7,TRBD1,TGCAGCGTTGGGGGACAGGTTCCGTACGAGCAGTACTTC,CSVGGQVPYEQYF
TRBV29-1,13,NA,TRBJ1-4,TRBD1,TGCAGCGTGGGGGACAGGGGGCAGGGAAAACTGTTTTTT,CSVGDRGQGKLFF
TRBV15,18,NA,TRBJ2-7,NA,TGTGCCACCAGCAGAGATGCCCCAACGTACGGGAAGTTCTACGAGCAGTACTTC,CATSRDAPTYGKFYEQYF
TRBV2,14,once,TRBJ1-2,NA,TGTGCCAGCAGTGAATTAGGACAGCTCTATGGCTACACCTTC,CASSELGQLYGYTF
TRBV11-2,11,NA,TRBJ1-2,NA,TGTGCCAGCAGCTTAGGGGGCGGCTACACCTTC,CASSLGGGYTF
TRBV30,12,NA,TRBJ1-1,NA,TGTGCCTGGAAGCACTGGGTGACTGAAGCTTTCTTT,CAWKHWVTEAFF
TRBV9,15,NA,TRBJ2-5,NA,TGTGCCAGCAGCGTAGCTAGGGGACACCAAGAGACCCAGTACTTC,CASSVARGHQETQYF
TRBV5-1,15,once,TRBJ1-2,TRBD1,TGCGCCAGCAGCTCGGGGACAGGGCAGCTCTATGGCTACACCTTC,CASSSGTGQLYGYTF
TRBV6-1,17,NA,TRBJ2-4,NA,TGTGCCAGCAGTGAATATCTGGGGGCAGTGGGCAAAAACATTCAGTACTTC,CASSEYLGAVGKNIQYF
TRBV19,16,NA,TRBJ2-6,NA,TGTGCCAGTAGCTCCCGGACGGACTATAGGGCCAACGTCCTGACTTTC,CASSSRTDYRANVLTF
TRBV27,15,NA,TRBJ2-7,TRBD1,TGTGCCAGCAGTCCCCAACAGGGGGCGTCGAGCGAGCAGTACTTC,CASSPQQGASSEQYF
TRBV9,15,once,TRBJ2-1,NA,TGTGCCAGCAGCCGCACAACTAGGATACAGGATGAGCAGTTCTTC,CASSRTTRIQDEQFF
TRBV5-1,19,NA,TRBJ2-3,TRBD2,TGCGCCAGCAGCTTTGGGGGACTAGCGGGAGGCGGCGGCACAGATACGCAGTATTTT,CASSFGGLAGGGGTDTQYF
TRBV27,14,NA,TRBJ2-2,NA,TGTGCCAGCAGATTAAGGACAGCGGCCGGGGAGCTGTTTTTT,CASRLRTAAGELFF
TRBV2,12,NA,TRBJ1-2,NA,TGTGCCAGCAGTGTTGAGGGGGATGGCTACACCTTC,CASSVEGDGYTF
TRBV27,18,NA,TRBJ2-1,NA,TGTGCCAGCAGTCCTATAAGGCAGCGGGTCGGCTCCTACAATGAGCAGTTCTTC,CASSPIRQRVGSYNEQFF
TRBV7-3,16,NA,TRBJ2-4,TRBD1,TGTGCCAGCAGCCCGGGGACAGGACGAGGCAAAAACATTCAGTACTTC,CASSPGTGRGKNIQYF
TRBV7-8,14,NA,TRBJ1-1,TRBD1,TGTGCCAGCAGCTTTTACAGGGGGGGCACTGAAGCTTTCTTT,CASSFYRGGTEAFF
TRBV2,14,NA,TRBJ2-1,TRBD2,TGTGCCAGCGGCCCTAAGGGACTAGCGGGCTTTTATGTCTTC,CASGPKGLAGFYVF
TRBV28,13,NA,TRBJ2-7,NA,TGTGCCAGCAGTTGGGGTGGACCTAACGAGCAGTACTTC,CASSWGGPNEQYF
TRBV5-4,14,NA,TRBJ2-3,NA,TGTGCCAGCAGCTTGGAACAGGGAGTGAATACGCAGTATTTT,CASSLEQGVNTQYF
TRBV28,11,NA,TRBJ2-1,NA,TGTGCCAGCAGTTCGTACAATGAGCAGTTCTTC,CASSSYNEQFF
TRBV30,11,NA,TRBJ1-2,NA,TGTGCCTGGAGTTCCTTAGGAGGCTACACCTTC,CAWSSLGGYTF
TRBV28,13,NA,TRBJ1-2,NA,TGTGCCAGCAGAACCCGAGGGTCGTATGGCTACACCTTC,CASRTRGSYGYTF
TRBV6-1,13,NA,TRBJ2-7,NA,TGTGCCAGCGTCTCTGGCAACTCCTACGAGCAGTACTTC,CASVSGNSYEQYF
TRBV5-1,13,NA,TRBJ2-7,TRBD2,TGCGCCAGCCGGGACTACCACTCCTACGAGCAGTACTTC,CASRDYHSYEQYF
TRBV7-2,14,NA,TRBJ2-1,NA,TGTGCCAGCAGCTTAGTTTTAGCTTGGGATGAGCAGTTCTTC,CASSLVLAWDEQFF
TRBV28,14,many,TRBJ1-2,NA,TGTGCCAGCAAACTCACAGGGTATGAGAATGGCTACACCTTC,CASKLTGYENGYTF
TRBV6-5,16,NA,TRBJ2-1,TRBD2,TGTGCCAGCAGTTACTCGAAACTAGCGGGGAACAATGAGCAGTTCTTC,CASSYSKLAGNNEQFF
TRBV5-1,14,NA,TRBJ2-3,NA,TGCGCCAGCAGCTTGGGACCTCAATCGAATACGCAGTATTTT,CASSLGPQSNTQYF
TRBV5-1,15,NA,TRBJ2-1,NA,TGCGCCAGCAGCTTGGGCGGCACAGGGTCGGGTGAGCAGTTCTTC,CASSLGGTGSGEQFF
TRBV7-2,16,few,TRBJ1-2,NA,TGTGCCAGCTCCCCCGCCCCCAGGTTGGGGGCCGCTGGCTACACCTTC,CASSPAPRLGAAGYTF
TRBV28,13,NA,TRBJ1-5,NA,TGTGCCACGAACACAGGCCGCAATCAGCCCCAGCATTTT,CATNTGRNQPQHF
TRBV10-3,15,few,TRBJ2-7,TRBD2,TGTGCCATCAGTGAGGGTCAGCGGGAGGGGGATGAGCAGTACTTC,CAISEGQREGDEQYF
TRBV27,16,once,TRBJ1-1,TRBD1,TGTGCCAGCAGTTTGACAGGGGGCCAAGCGAACACTGAAGCTTTCTTT,CASSLTGGQANTEAFF
TRBV19,12,NA,TRBJ2-7,TRBD1,TGTGCCACTCGGACAGGGAGCTACGAGCAGTACTTC,CATRTGSYEQYF
TRBV1,13,NA,TRBJ1-2,NA,TGCACCAGCAGCCAAGAGCGGGCCTATGGCTACACCTTC,CTSSQERAYGYTF
TRBV6-6,13,once,TRBJ2-7,NA,TGTGCCAGCACCAAGGGACTTGCCTACGAGCAGTATTTC,CASTKGLAYEQYF
TRBV15,13,NA,TRBJ2-3,NA,TGTGCCACCAGCGCCCACAGGGCAGATACGCAGTATTTT,CATSAHRADTQYF
TRBV4-1,15,few,TRBJ2-1,NA,TGCGCCAGCAGCCAAACTAACCGGGACTCCAATGAGCAGTTCTTC,CASSQTNRDSNEQFF
TRBV25-1,14,NA,TRBJ2-5,NA,TGTGCCAGCAGTGAGCGGGATATACAAGAGACCCAGTACTTC,CASSERDIQETQYF
TRBV11-2,15,NA,TRBJ1-5,NA,TGTGCCAGCAGCTTGGACAGCCTTAGCAATCAGCCCCAGCATTTT,CASSLDSLSNQPQHF
TRBV28,14,NA,TRBJ2-7,NA,TGTGCCACCCGCTTAGCAGATAACTCCTACGAGCAGTACTTC,CATRLADNSYEQYF
TRBV27,14,NA,TRBJ1-5,NA,TGTGCCAGCAGTTCCTGGGGGGGCGGTCAGCCCCAGCATTTT,CASSSWGGGQPQHF
TRBV29-1,13,NA,TRBJ1-1,TRBD1,TGCAGCGTGACAGGGAGGATGAACACTGAAGCTTTCTTT,CSVTGRMNTEAFF
TRBV5-4,17,NA,TRBJ2-3,TRBD2,TGTGCCAGCAGCTTGGCCGTTGCTAGCGGGGAAACAGATACGCAGTATTTT,CASSLAVASGETDTQYF
TRBV18,14,NA,TRBJ2-5,NA,TGTGCCAGCTCACCACCCATGGACGGGGAGACCCAGTACTTC,CASSPPMDGETQYF
TRBV25-1,11,NA,TRBJ2-3,NA,TGTGCCAGCCGGTGGCGGGATACGCAGTATTTT,CASRWRDTQYF
TRBV19,14,NA,TRBJ1-2,TRBD1,TGTGCCAGTGTTGAACAGGGGGCGAACTATGGCTACACCTTC,CASVEQGANYGYTF
TRBV7-2,14,NA,TRBJ1-4,NA,TGTGCCAGCAGCCAAGAAAAGACAGGTTTTAAACTGTTTTTT,CASSQEKTGFKLFF
TRBV28,14,once,TRBJ2-7,NA,TGTGCCAGCGATAGGATACCTAAGTCCTACGAGCAGTACTTC,CASDRIPKSYEQYF